The T cell receptor (beta chain) under discussion was sequenced for a study of blood T cell repertoires in COVID-19. CDR1 is MNHEY and CDR2 is SVGAGI in the germline V gene. The length of the CDR3 is 15 residues. V dropped 7 bases and J dropped 4; count of bases not matched to a gene: 9. The repertoire was sequenced with immunoSEQ multiplex PCR; TCRdb's copy has only in-frame clones and lacks some. The sample lists roughly 87,000 clones, less than 85% occurring once. The chain employs TRBV6-5 and TRBJ2-2; 7 bases line up with TRBD2. Input material: peripheral blood. The receptor's source is a woman aged 60-70 years with acute or convalescent COVID-19. In DNA, the CDR3 is TGTGCCAGCACCCCCGGGACTACGTCCACCGGGGAGCTGTTTTTT. It translates to CASTPGTTSTGELFF.